The clone carrying this TCR beta chain has only a few counts. Its target is unknown. Naive, central memory, regulatory and stem cell-like memory cells within the CD4+ compartment were sorted using CD45RO/CCR7/CD25/CD127/CD95/CD27. Post-sort purity exceeded 98% for all sorted populations. Investigators reverse transcribed all isolated RNA, so they sequenced expressed TCRB transcripts. The repertoire was sequenced with immunoSEQ multiplex PCR; TCRdb's copy has only in-frame clones and lacks some. The sample gives 350,000 to 450,000 clones, around 13% of which show up once; under 0.04% is in the top ten. V lost 4 bases and J lost 2; bases outside the gene matches: 7. The CDR3 loop spans 16 amino acids. Germline assignment: CDR1 MGHRA and CDR2 YSYEKL. This entry comes from a study of beta chain features in type 1 diabetes. Study details: Summed over all samples, the examined sorted cells came to 95 million to 120 million.

Regarding the study as a whole: Reduced insertions and increased deletions marked VDJ junctions in type 1 diabetes patients.

The source is a man younger than 45 in good health. Sample: naive CD4+ T cells from blood. V is TRBV4-1 and J is TRBJ2-3, with 9 positions matching TRBD1. CDR3 protein: CASSLGQGTITDTQYF. The CDR3 nucleotides read TGCGCCAGCAGCCTAGGACAGGGGACTATCACAGATACGCAGTATTTT.